Listed below are T cell receptor beta chains from one sample, sequenced in a study of CD8 T cells in Susac syndrome. One entry per CDR3 protein, called by TCRdb with MiXCR from the immunoSEQ multiplex PCR reads. In the table there are approximately 100,000 distinct CDR3 sequences, roughly 92% of which are singletons. Sequenced material: CD8+ T cells from PBMCs. These TCRs come from a human donor in good health. The CDR3 runs from the conserved cysteine through the conserved F or W.

v_gene: TRBV7-2; CDR3aa: CASSSGEMETQYF
v_gene: TRBV29-1; CDR3aa: CSVEDLFGVGYTF
v_gene: TRBV7-8; CDR3aa: CASSPRAGGPGEQYF
v_gene: TRBV4-1; CDR3aa: CASSRVLSSSYEQYF
v_gene: TRBV15; CDR3aa: CATSQGQGRTDTQYF
v_gene: TRBV20-1; CDR3aa: CSADPGTGVHEQYF
v_gene: TRBV5-1; CDR3aa: CASSLGPQGVSEAFF
v_gene: TRBV29-1; CDR3aa: CSGRGDIQYF
v_gene: TRBV6-2/TRBV6-3; CDR3aa: CASSRPSPPNTEAFF
v_gene: TRBV15; CDR3aa: CATSRTGSYNEQFF
v_gene: TRBV6-1; CDR3aa: CASSERRTAGDAFF
v_gene: TRBV19; CDR3aa: CASPPGTGSAYF
v_gene: TRBV5-1; CDR3aa: CASSLSLSGANVLTF
v_gene: TRBV29-1; CDR3aa: CSVDLLGLSYNEQFF
v_gene: TRBV5-6; CDR3aa: CASSFSYRRQGTDTQYF
v_gene: TRBV7-2; CDR3aa: CASSLVNRVDGYTF
v_gene: TRBV14; CDR3aa: CASSQKVTVGAKNIQYF
v_gene: TRBV9; CDR3aa: CASSVGGTSGANVLTF
v_gene: TRBV6-1; CDR3aa: CASSLDRVRNTIYF
v_gene: TRBV4-3; CDR3aa: CASSQGTSGGDRQFF
v_gene: TRBV7-9; CDR3aa: CASSSLLGQDQTNYGYTF
v_gene: TRBV2; CDR3aa: CASIKRGTRGTDTQYF
v_gene: TRBV6-2/TRBV6-3; CDR3aa: CASTTGDEQYF
v_gene: TRBV11-2; CDR3aa: CASSYGQGGFYGYTF
v_gene: TRBV6-2/TRBV6-3; CDR3aa: CASSYSLAGGRARNEQFF
v_gene: TRBV7-2; CDR3aa: CASSFKLSGELFF
v_gene: TRBV7-2; CDR3aa: CASSQSGVRYNEQFF
v_gene: TRBV7-2; CDR3aa: CASSYRGGRTDTQYF
v_gene: TRBV20-1; CDR3aa: CSASGTVFSYEQYF
v_gene: TRBV29-1; CDR3aa: CSAGTGLNEQYF
v_gene: TRBV5-1; CDR3aa: CASSLAMGQGSYEQYF
v_gene: TRBV19; CDR3aa: CASEENYGYTF
v_gene: TRBV19; CDR3aa: CATLNFLDYGYTF
v_gene: TRBV5-4; CDR3aa: CASSLATTYEQYF
v_gene: TRBV5-1; CDR3aa: CASSLGDTSYEQYF
v_gene: TRBV5-1; CDR3aa: CASSPALGQAHDYGYTF
v_gene: TRBV29-1; CDR3aa: CSVGFTDTQYF
v_gene: TRBV5-4; CDR3aa: CASSSAGDTQYF
v_gene: TRBV5-1; CDR3aa: CASSLAGTGIYGYTF
v_gene: TRBV7-2; CDR3aa: CANGQGVEQFF
v_gene: TRBV29-1; CDR3aa: CSVTQGRGAEAFF
v_gene: TRBV6-2/TRBV6-3; CDR3aa: CASKNTRIGANVLTF
v_gene: TRBV20-1; CDR3aa: CSAMSRGLSGSYEQYF
v_gene: TRBV2; CDR3aa: CASSEALGGTQETQYF
v_gene: TRBV4-2; CDR3aa: CASSHPIGEFSYEQYF
v_gene: TRBV7-9; CDR3aa: CASTSYREVEQFF
v_gene: TRBV25-1; CDR3aa: CASSVRIGQTPTDTQYF
v_gene: TRBV24-1; CDR3aa: CATSLLLQGRRGTGELFF
v_gene: TRBV7-3; CDR3aa: CASSSRNSANEQFF
v_gene: TRBV25-1; CDR3aa: CASSEQTGISGYTF
v_gene: TRBV20-1; CDR3aa: CSARKEGAGSTEAFF
v_gene: TRBV7-2; CDR3aa: CASSLKGGRGSPYEQYF
v_gene: TRBV7-2; CDR3aa: CASSLSNRQGNTGELFF
v_gene: TRBV27; CDR3aa: CASSFWAANEQFF
v_gene: TRBV7-2; CDR3aa: CASSLSPADTIYF
v_gene: TRBV6-6; CDR3aa: CASSYGQVYGYTF
v_gene: TRBV7-2; CDR3aa: CASSLSLRVTGRGYTF
v_gene: TRBV9; CDR3aa: CASSYTSGRGFEQFF
v_gene: TRBV10-3; CDR3aa: CAISESSGRYEQYF